One TCR beta chain is described in this entry. This record comes from a study of cytomegalovirus exposure and HLA in healthy donors. About the research overall: Unique TCRs numbering roughly 80 million, obtained from HLA-typed donors, made up an early data release.

Vbeta (60) and Jbeta (13) primers were used in the PCR. Repertoires were generated with immunoSEQ multiplex PCR, while TCRdb's copy carries only in-frame clones and drops some. The repertoire consists of under 200,000 clones, with around 80% occurring once and the leading ten covering roughly 2%. Source material: PBMCs. The clonotype comes from a man aged 35-49 years in good health and CMV-seronegative.

CDR3 sequence (DNA): TGTGCCAGCAGCAGGGGGACAGGGCGAGGCAATCAGCCCCAGCATTTT. Amino acid sequence: CASSRGTGRGNQPQHF. This chain links TRBV27 with TRBJ1-5; 9 bases line up with TRBD1. Germline trimming cut 6 bases from V and 2 bases from J; bases unmatched to any gene: 8. In germline, CDR1 is MNHEY, CDR2 SMNVEV (reference sequence). This CDR3 region has 16 residues.